This T cell receptor beta chain was sequenced in a study of T cells after yellow fever vaccination (dated by TCRdb to the late 2010s). A note on the overall study: The SMART-Seq v4 Ultra Low Input RNA kit was used to prepare libraries from fractions with low cell numbers. To track T-cell clones before and after primary and booster YFV17D yellow fever vaccination, bulk TCR alpha and beta repertoires were sequenced longitudinally. Two healthy male donors made up the cohort, one aged 18 to 29 years and the other aged 30 to 40 years. Blood was collected at multiple timepoints before and after primary and secondary immunization, and bulk PBMC replicates and cell subsets were isolated. On the study overall, not on this receptor specifically: Only two donors were included in the study, so the extent to which the findings can be generalized is limited. A small fraction of clonotypes showed up in both the CD4 and CD8 compartments, probably as a result of convergent recombination. After the booster, most of the clones that had expanded following primary vaccination were detected again (around 97% of CD4 and around 90% of CD8), which suggests that memory was broadly maintained. The secondary T-cell response was found to be weaker but faster than the primary response, with a peak reached on day 5 rather than on day 15. Because abundant contaminating clonotypes from the bulk population could be contained in FACS-sorted repertoires, computational filtering was required.

TCR cDNA was synthesized by 5'RACE template switching, through which a universal primer site and unique molecular identifiers were introduced. Priming for cDNA synthesis came from both the TCR alpha and TCR beta constant segments. Library amplification involved two PCR steps, and the second step added sample barcodes and sequencing adapters. Sequencing of the libraries was done on either Illumina HiSeq 2500 (2x100 bp) or NovaSeq (2x150 bp). In the original analysis: Reads were demultiplexed and collapsed into UMI consensus sequences with MIGEC, and V(D)J alignment was performed with MiXCR. Vaccine-responding clonotypes were defined with edgeR using replicate PBMC samples, requiring FDR below 0.01 and a log2 fold change above 5 up to day 15. CD4 or CD8 identity was assigned to each bulk clonotype according to whether the clonotype was present at higher abundance in the sequenced CD4 repertoire or the sequenced CD8 repertoire. TCRdb reanalyzed the raw reads on its own, using fastp at Q25 for trimming and MiXCR for clone calling, and kept in-frame beta chains. A single entry per CDR3 protein holds the most common genes and DNA from its merged rows. Here the V and J calls rest on TCRdb's processing, not on the authors' analysis. In this sample the table shows hundreds of thousands of distinct CDR3 sequences, over 8% of which occur a single time. More than 15% of the sample is held by the ten biggest clonotypes.

CDR1 and CDR2 were assigned from the germline V gene (reference sequence) as SGHKS and YYEKEE. V and J are truncated by 2 bases and 5 bases respectively, leaving an intervening sequence of 10 bases. Spanning cysteine to phenylalanine, the CDR3 consists of 14 amino acids. The CDR3 DNA has 42 bases and is translated from base 1. The treatment or condition label of this sample denotes: live attenuated yellow fever vaccine strain. At every blood-draw timepoint, two biological replicates of bulk PBMCs were collected. PBMCs were isolated from peripheral blood using a standard Ficoll-Paque protocol. RNA was extracted with TriZol from bulk PBMCs, CD4 and CD8 fractions, and dextramer-positive and dextramer-negative fractions. As concerns this clonotype: No cognate antigen has been identified for it. One base away there is no much larger clone; base qualities are not given.

The chain was built from TRBV5-5 and TRBJ2-2; the D gene remains uncertain. This specimen consisted of PBMCs, obtained on the day of the first yellow fever vaccination. This sequence originates from a man aged 18-30 years who received the YFV17D yellow fever vaccine. The bases are TGTGCCAGCAGCTTCCCCCCTGGGACCGGGGAGCTGTTTTTT. It translates as CASSFPPGTGELFF.